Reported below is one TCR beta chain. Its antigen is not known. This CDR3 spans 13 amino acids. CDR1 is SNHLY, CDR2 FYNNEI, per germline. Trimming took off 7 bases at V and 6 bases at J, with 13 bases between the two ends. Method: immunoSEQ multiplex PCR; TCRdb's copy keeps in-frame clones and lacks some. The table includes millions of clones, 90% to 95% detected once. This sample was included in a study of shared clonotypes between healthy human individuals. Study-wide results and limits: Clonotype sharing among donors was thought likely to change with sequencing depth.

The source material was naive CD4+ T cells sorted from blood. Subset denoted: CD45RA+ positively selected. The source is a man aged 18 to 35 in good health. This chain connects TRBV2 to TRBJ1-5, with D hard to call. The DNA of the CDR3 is TGTGCCAGCATGCGGGGAGGCTTTCAGCCCCAGCATTTT. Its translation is CASMRGGFQPQHF.